This T cell receptor beta chain was sequenced for a study of blood T cell repertoires in COVID-19. Background on the study: The samples span acute and convalescent COVID-19 from the United States, Italy and Spain. Nucleic acid was either cDNA or gDNA, and it came from T cells, B-cell-depleted T cells, or PBMCs.

Per germline, CDR1 SNHLY and CDR2 FYNNEI. J gave up 14 bases and V 8 bases, and 12 bases lay outside the gene matches. The CDR3 consists of 12 residues. Study processing details: For nucleated cells, counts were estimated from reference gene primer amplification. The repertoire was sequenced with immunoSEQ multiplex PCR; TCRdb's copy has only in-frame clones and lacks some. V, J and clone size are those of that table, while D and trimming were read from the DNA. The data hold 200,000 to 250,000 clones, with 86% observed a single time. The sequence came from a woman under 40 who had recovered from COVID-19. The sequenced sample consisted of peripheral blood. This rearrangement joins TRBV2 to TRBJ2-4; 7 bases agree with TRBD1. For the CDR3, the DNA is TGTGCCAGCGAAAGTTGGGACAGTGTTGAGTACTTC. This gives the protein CASESWDSVEYF.